A selection of T cell receptor beta chains follows, all from one sample in a study of OX40 agonist ivuxolimab in advanced cancers. TCRdb's copy holds only in-frame clones and misses some; the assay was immunoSEQ multiplex PCR. This sample carries around 66,000 clones, 90% to 95% of them seen once, and the ten largest clones take roughly a sixth. The material sequenced was CD4+ or CD8+ T cells sorted from blood, taken in a trial of the OX40 agonist ivuxolimab. These receptors were obtained from an adult with an advanced solid tumor such as melanoma, head and neck, liver or kidney cancer. The CDR3 runs from the conserved cysteine through the conserved F or W. D genes are given only for firm matches. Expanded clones get a size class; other rows say once, few or many, or leave the size out.

>TRBV27|-|TRBJ1-6|TRBD1
TGTGCCAGCGGGACAGTCTTCAAGGATTCACCCCTCCACTTT
CASGTVFKDSPLHF
>TRBV29-1|-|TRBJ1-1|-
TGCAGCGTTGAGGGCCAGAACATTAACACTGAAGCTTTCTTT
CSVEGQNINTEAFF
>TRBV4-1|-|TRBJ2-7|-
TGCGCCAGCAGCCCCGCCAAGGGGGTCTCCTACGAGCAGTACTTC
CASSPAKGVSYEQYF
>TRBV4-1|-|TRBJ1-5|-
TGCGCCAGCAGCCAAGGGGGGACCGGTGATCAGCCCCAGCATTTT
CASSQGGTGDQPQHF
>TRBV9|-|TRBJ1-2|TRBD1
TGTGCCAGCAGCCCCAGGGGGCTTGATGGCTACACCTTC
CASSPRGLDGYTF
>TRBV28|-|TRBJ1-2|-
TGTGCCAGCAGTTTCCTCCCCCGGAATGACTATGGCTACACCTTC
CASSFLPRNDYGYTF
>TRBV27|-|TRBJ2-2|TRBD1
TGTGCCAGCAGTCCGGGACAGGGCACCGGGGAGCTGTTTTTT
CASSPGQGTGELFF
>TRBV14|-|TRBJ1-3|TRBD1
TGTGCCAGCAGCCAAGGAACCTTTACAGGGGATCCTTCTCACGAAAGCTCTGGAAACACCATATATTTT
CASSQGTFTGDPSHESSGNTIYF
>TRBV27|-|TRBJ2-7|-
TGTGCCAGCAGTGTAGGAACCGAGCAGTACTTC
CASSVGTEQYF
>TRBV6-6|few|TRBJ2-1|-
TGTGCCAGCAGCCCTAGCTCCCACAATGAGCAGTTCTTC
CASSPSSHNEQFF